The present T cell receptor beta chain was sequenced within a study of CD8 T cells in Susac syndrome. After extraction with the RNeasy kit, roughly 0.5 to 1 ug of the RNA was reverse transcribed using random hexamers. TCRdb itself ran the immunoSEQ multiplex PCR reads through MiXCR, one entry per CDR3 protein. The repertoire consists of around 130,000 distinct CDR3 sequences, with approximately 79% occurring once and the leading ten covering 0.51%. The germline gives CDR1 LNHDA, CDR2 SQIVND (reference sequence). The CDR3 extends over 13 amino acids. V was shortened by 6 bases and J by 0 bases, with 5 bases between the two germline ends.

The TCR originated in a human donor with multiple sclerosis. The sequencing input was CD8+ T cells from PBMCs. The chain is built from TRBV19 and TRBJ2-2, with D hard to call. DNA for the CDR3: TGTGCCAGTAGACCCACGAACACCGGGGAGCTGTTTTTT. It yields the protein CASRPTNTGELFF.